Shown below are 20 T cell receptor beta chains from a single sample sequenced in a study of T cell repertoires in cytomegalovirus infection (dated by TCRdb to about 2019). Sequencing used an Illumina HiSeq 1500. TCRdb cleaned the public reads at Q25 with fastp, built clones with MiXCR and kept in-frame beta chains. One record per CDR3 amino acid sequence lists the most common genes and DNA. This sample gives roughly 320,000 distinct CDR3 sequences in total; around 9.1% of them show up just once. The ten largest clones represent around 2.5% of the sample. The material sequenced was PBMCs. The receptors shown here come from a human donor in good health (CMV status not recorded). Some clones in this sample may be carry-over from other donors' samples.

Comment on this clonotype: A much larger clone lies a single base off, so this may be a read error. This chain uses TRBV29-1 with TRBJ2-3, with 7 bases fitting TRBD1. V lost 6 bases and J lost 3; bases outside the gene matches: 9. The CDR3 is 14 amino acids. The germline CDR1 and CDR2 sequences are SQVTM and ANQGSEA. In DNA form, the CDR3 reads TGCAGCGTGGACATCTGGGACAGAACAGATACGCAGTATTTT. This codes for CSVDIWDRTDTQYF.

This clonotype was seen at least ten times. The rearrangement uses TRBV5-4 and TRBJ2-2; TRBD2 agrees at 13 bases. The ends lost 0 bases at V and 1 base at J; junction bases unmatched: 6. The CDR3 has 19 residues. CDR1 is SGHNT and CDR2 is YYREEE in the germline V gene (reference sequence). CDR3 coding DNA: TGTGCCAGCAGCTTGGGAGGGACTAGCGGGATCGTGAACACCGGGGAGCTGTTTTTT. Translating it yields CASSLGGTSGIVNTGELFF.

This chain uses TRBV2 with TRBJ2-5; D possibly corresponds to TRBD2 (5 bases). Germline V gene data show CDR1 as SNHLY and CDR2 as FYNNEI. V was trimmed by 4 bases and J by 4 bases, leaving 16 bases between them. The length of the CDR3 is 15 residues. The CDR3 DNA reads TGTGCCAGCAGTGGGGCAAGGGATGGAGGAGAGACCCAGTACTTC. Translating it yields CASSGARDGGETQYF. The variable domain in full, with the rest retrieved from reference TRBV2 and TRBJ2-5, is EPEVTQTPSHQVTQMGQEVILRCVPISNHLYFYWYRQILGQKVEFLVSFYNNEISEKSEIFDDQFSVERPDGSNFTLKIRSTKLEDSAMYFCASSGARDGGETQYFGPGTRLLVL.

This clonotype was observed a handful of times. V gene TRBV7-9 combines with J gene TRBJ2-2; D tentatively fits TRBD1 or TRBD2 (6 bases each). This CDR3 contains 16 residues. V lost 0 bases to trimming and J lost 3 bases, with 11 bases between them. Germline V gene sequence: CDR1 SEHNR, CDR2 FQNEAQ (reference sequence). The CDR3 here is CASSLAGGSDTGELFF. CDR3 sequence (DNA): TGTGCCAGCAGCTTAGCCGGGGGCTCGGACACCGGGGAGCTGTTTTTT.

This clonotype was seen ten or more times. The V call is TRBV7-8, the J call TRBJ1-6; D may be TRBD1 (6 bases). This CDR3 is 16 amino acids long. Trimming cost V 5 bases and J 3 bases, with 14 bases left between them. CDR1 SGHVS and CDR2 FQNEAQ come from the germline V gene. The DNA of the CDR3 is TGTGCCAGCAGCACTCGGACAGACCTCTATAATTCACCCCTCCACTTT. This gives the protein CASSTRTDLYNSPLHF.

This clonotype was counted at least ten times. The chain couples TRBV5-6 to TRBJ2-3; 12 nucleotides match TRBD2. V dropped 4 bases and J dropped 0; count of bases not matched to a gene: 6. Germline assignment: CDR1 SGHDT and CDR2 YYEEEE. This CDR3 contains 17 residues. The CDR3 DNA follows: TGTGCCAGCAGCCCAGGACTAGCGGGACCTAGCACAGATACGCAGTATTTT. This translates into CASSPGLAGPSTDTQYF.

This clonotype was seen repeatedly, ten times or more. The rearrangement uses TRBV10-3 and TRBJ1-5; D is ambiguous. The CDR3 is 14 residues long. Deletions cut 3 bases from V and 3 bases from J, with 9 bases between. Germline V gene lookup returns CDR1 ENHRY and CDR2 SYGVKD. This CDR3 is CAISEGRHNQPQHF. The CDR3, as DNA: TGTGCCATCAGTGAAGGACGGCACAATCAGCCCCAGCATTTT.

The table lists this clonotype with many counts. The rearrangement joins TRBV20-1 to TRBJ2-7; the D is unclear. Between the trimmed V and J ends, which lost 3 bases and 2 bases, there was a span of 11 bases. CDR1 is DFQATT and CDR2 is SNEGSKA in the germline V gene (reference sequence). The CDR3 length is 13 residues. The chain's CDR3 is CSASGQETYEQYF. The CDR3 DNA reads TGCAGTGCTAGCGGCCAGGAGACCTACGAGCAGTACTTC.

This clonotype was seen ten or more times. The CDR3 loop is CASSLVAERSNQPQHF. CDR3 nucleotide sequence: TGTGCCAGCAGCTTGGTGGCGGAACGGAGCAATCAGCCCCAGCATTTT. The chain has TRBV5-6 and TRBJ1-5; D is unclear. CDR3 length: 16 amino acids. With 0 bases removed from V and 1 base from J, the gap between germline ends came to 11 bases. CDR1 and CDR2 (germline): SGHDT, YYEEEE.

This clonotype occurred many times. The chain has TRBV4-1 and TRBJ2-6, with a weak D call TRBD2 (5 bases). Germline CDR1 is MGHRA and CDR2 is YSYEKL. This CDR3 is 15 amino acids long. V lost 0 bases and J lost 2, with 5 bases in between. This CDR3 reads CASSQERAGANVLTF. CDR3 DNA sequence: TGCGCCAGCAGCCAAGAGAGGGCTGGGGCCAACGTCCTGACTTTC.

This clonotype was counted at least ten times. The CDR3 sequence is CSVLVRGNTDTQYF. The DNA for the CDR3 is TGCAGCGTTCTTGTGAGGGGGAACACAGATACGCAGTATTTT. The gene calls are TRBV29-1 and TRBJ2-3; D is possibly TRBD1 (6 bases). CDR1 is SQVTM, CDR2 ANQGSEA, per germline. Trimming cost V 5 bases and J 2 bases, with 14 bases left between them. This CDR3 comprises 14 residues.

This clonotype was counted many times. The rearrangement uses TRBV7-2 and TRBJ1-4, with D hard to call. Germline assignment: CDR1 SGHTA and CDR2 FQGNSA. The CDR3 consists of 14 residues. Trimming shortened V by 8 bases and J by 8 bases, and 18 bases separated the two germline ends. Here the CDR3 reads CASGYGEIREKLFF. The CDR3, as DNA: TGTGCCAGCGGGTACGGGGAGATAAGGGAAAAACTGTTTTTT. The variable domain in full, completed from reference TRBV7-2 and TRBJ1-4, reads GAGVSQSPSNKVTEKGKDVELRCDPISGHTALYWYRQSLGQGLEFLIYFQGNSAPDKSGLPSDRFSAERTGGSVSTLTIQRTQQEDSAVYLCASGYGEIREKLFFGSGTQLSVL.

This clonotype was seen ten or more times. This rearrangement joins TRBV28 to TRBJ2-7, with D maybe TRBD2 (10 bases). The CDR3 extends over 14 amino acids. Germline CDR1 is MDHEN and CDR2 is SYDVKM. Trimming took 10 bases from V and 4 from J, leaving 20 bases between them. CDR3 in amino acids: CATTSGTGIYEQYV. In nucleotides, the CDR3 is TGTGCCACCACTAGCGGGACAGGGATTTACGAGCAGTACGTC.

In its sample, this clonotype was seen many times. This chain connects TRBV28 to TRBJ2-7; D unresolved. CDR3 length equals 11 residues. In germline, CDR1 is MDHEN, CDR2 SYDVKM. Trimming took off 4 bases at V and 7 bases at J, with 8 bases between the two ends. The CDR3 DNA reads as TGTGCCAGCAGTTCCGGACGGGAGCAGTACGTC. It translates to CASSSGREQYV.

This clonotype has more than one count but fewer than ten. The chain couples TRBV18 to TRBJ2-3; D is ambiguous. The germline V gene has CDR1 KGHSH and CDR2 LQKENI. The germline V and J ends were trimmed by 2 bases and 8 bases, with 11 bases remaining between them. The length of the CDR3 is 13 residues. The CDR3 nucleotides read TGTGCCAGCTCACCAGACCGAACCTCTACGCAGTATTTT. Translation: CASSPDRTSTQYF.

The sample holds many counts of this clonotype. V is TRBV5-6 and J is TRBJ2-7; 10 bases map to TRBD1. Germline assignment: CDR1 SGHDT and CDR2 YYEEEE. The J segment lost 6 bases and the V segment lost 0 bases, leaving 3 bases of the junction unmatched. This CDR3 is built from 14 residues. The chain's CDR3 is CASSLGGTGVEQYV. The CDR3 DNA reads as TGTGCCAGCAGCTTGGGGGGGACAGGGGTCGAGCAGTACGTC.

The CDR3 is CSAPRQSGYTF. Written as DNA, the CDR3 is TGCAGTGCCCCCCGACAGTCTGGCTACACCTTC. The rearrangement uses TRBV20-1 and TRBJ1-2; tentative D call: TRBD1 (5 bases). Deletions cut 6 bases from V and 7 bases from J, with 12 bases between. In germline, CDR1 is DFQATT, CDR2 SNEGSKA (reference sequence). The CDR3 is made up of 11 amino acids.

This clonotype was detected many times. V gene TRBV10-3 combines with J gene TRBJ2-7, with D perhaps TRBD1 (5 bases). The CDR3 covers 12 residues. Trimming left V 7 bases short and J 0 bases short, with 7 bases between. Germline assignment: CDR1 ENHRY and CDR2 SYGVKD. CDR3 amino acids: CAITTDSYEQYF. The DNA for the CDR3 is TGTGCCATCACGACAGACTCCTACGAGCAGTACTTC.

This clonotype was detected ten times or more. CDR3 loop: CASSLKVGQGTETQYF. For the CDR3, the DNA is TGTGCCAGCAGCTTAAAAGTAGGACAAGGTACGGAGACCCAGTACTTC. The genes are TRBV7-3 and TRBJ2-5, with D maybe TRBD1 (5 bases). V lost 1 base and J lost 5, with 17 bases in between. Germline values: CDR1 SGHTA, CDR2 FQGTGA. The CDR3 is made up of 16 amino acids.

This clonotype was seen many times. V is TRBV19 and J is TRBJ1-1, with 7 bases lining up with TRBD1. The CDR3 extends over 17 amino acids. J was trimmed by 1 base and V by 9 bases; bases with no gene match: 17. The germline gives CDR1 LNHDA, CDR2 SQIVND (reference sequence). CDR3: CASKTGPGLQGNTEAFF. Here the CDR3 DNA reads TGTGCCAGCAAGACAGGGCCCGGTCTTCAGGGGAACACTGAAGCTTTCTTT.